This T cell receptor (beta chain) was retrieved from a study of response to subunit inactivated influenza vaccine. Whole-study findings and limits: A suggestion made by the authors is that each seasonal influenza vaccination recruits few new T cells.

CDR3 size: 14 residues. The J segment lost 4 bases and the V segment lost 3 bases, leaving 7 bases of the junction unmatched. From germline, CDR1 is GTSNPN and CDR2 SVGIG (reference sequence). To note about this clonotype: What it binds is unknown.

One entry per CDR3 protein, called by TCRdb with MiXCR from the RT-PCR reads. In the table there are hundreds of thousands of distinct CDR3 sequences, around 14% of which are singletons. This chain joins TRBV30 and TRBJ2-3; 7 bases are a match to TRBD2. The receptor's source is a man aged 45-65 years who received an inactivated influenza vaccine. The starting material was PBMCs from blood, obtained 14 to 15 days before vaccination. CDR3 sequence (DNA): TGTGCCTGGAGGGGGGGGGTAGCCTCAGATACGCAGTATTTT. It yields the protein CAWRGGVASDTQYF.